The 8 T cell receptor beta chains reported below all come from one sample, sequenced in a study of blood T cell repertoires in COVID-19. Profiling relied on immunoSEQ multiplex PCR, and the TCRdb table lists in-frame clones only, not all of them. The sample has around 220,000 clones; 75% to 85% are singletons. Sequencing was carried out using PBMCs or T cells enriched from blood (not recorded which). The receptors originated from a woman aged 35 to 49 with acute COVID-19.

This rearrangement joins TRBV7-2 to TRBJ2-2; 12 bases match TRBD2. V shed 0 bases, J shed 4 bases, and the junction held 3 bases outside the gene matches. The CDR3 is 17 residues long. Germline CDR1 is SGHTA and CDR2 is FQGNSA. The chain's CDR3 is CASSLALGLAGTGELFF. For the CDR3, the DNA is TGTGCCAGCAGCTTAGCATTGGGACTAGCGGGCACCGGGGAGCTGTTTTTT.

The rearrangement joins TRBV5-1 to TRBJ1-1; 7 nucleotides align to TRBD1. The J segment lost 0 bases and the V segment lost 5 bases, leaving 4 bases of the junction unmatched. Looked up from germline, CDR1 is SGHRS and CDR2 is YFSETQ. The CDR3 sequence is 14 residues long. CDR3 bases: TGCGCCAGCAGGGGGACAGCCATGAACACTGAAGCTTTCTTT. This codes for CASRGTAMNTEAFF.

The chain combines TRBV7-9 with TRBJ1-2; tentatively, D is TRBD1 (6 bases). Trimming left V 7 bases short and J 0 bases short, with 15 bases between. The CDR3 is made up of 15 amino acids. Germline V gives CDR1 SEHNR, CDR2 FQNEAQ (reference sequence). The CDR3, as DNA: TGTGCCAGCACCTTCGGACAGCTCTCTAACTATGGCTACACCTTC. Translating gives CASTFGQLSNYGYTF.

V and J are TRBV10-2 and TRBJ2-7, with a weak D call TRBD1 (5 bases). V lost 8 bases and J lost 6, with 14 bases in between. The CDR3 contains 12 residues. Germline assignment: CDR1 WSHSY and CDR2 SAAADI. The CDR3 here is CASFPTGGEQYF. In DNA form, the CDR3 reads TGCGCCAGCTTTCCTACAGGTGGCGAGCAGTACTTC.

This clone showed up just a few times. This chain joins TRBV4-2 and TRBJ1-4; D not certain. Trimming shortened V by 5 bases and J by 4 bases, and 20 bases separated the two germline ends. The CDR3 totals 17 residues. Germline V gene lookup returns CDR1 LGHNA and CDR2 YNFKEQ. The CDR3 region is CASSLLNPGSINEKLFF. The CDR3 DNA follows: TGTGCCAGCAGCTTATTAAATCCCGGGTCCATTAATGAAAAACTGTTTTTT.

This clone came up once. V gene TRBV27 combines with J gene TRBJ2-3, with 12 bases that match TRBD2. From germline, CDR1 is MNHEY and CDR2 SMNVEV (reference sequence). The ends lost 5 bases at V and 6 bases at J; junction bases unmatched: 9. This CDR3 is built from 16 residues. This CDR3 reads CASSTSSGRGLDTQYF. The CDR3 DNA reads TGTGCCAGCAGTACCTCTAGCGGGAGGGGGTTGGATACGCAGTATTTT.

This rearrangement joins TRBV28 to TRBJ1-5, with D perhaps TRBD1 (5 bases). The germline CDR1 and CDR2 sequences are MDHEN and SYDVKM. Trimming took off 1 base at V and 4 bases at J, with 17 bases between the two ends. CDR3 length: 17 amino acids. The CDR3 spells CASSLFQRRQGNQPQHF. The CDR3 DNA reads TGTGCCAGCAGTTTATTTCAGAGGCGGCAGGGTAATCAGCCCCAGCATTTT.

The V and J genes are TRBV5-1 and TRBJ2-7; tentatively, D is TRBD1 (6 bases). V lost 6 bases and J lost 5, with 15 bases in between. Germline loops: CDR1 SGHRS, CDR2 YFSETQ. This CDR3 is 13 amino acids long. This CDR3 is CASTTTGRDEQYF. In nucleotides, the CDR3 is TGCGCCAGCACCACCACAGGGCGCGACGAGCAGTACTTC.